This TCR beta chain stems from a study of OX40 agonist ivuxolimab in advanced cancers. As for the study in general: Treatment of patients was with ivuxolimab, an agonistic anti-OX40 (CD134) antibody. Melanoma, hepatocellular carcinoma, head and neck or renal cell cancer occurred in dose-escalation patients.

A word on this clone: Its target is not known.

Repertoires were generated with immunoSEQ multiplex PCR, while TCRdb's copy carries only in-frame clones and drops some. This repertoire shows 100,000 to 110,000 clones, roughly 90% found once; its top ten account for approximately 0.54%. Points from the study as a whole: Dosing at 0.1 to 3.0 mg/kg was accompanied by clonal expansion of CD4+ and CD8+ blood T cells by week 6. Expanded clones belonging to CD8+ T cells outnumbered, on average, those of CD4+.

The clonotype originates from an adult with an advanced solid tumor such as melanoma, head and neck, liver or kidney cancer. The source material was CD4+ or CD8+ T cells sorted from blood, sampled in a trial of the OX40 agonist ivuxolimab.

The CDR3 spells CAWTFAHGSYNEQFF. The DNA for the CDR3 is TGTGCCTGGACTTTTGCCCACGGGTCCTACAATGAGCAGTTCTTC. This chain links TRBV30 with TRBJ2-1; no firm D call. The CDR3 runs 15 residues. The V and J ends lost 4 bases and 1 base respectively, with 14 bases between them. Germline V lookup: CDR1 GTSNPN, CDR2 SVGIG (reference sequence).